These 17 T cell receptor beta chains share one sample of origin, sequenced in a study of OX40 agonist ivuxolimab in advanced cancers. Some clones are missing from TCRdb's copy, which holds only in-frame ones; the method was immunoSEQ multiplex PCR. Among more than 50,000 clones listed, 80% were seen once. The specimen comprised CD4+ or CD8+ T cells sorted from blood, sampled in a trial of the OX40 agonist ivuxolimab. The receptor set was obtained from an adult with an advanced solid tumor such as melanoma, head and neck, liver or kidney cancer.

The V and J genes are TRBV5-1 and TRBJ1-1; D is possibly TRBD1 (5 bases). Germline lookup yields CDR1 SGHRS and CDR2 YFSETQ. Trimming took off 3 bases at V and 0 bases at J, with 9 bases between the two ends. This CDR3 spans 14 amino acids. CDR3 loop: CASSSGTLNTEAFF. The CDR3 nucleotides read TGCGCCAGCAGCTCTGGGACGCTGAACACTGAAGCTTTCTTT.

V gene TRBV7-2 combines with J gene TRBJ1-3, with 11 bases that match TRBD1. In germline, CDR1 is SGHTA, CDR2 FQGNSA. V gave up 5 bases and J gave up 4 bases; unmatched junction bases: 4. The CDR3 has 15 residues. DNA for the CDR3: TGTGCCAGCAGCCCGGACAGGGGGCAGGGAAACACCATATATTTT. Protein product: CASSPDRGQGNTIYF.

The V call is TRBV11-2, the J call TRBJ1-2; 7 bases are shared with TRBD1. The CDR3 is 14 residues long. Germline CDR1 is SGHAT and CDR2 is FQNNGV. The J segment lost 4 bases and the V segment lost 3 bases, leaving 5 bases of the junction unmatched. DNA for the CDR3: TGTGCCAGCAGCTTCTCAGGGGGAGGCTATGGCTACACCTTC. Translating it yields CASSFSGGGYGYTF.

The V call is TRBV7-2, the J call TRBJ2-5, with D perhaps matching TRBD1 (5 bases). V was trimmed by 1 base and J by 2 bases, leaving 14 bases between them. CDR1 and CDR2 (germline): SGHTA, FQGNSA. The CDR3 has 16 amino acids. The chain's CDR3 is CASSLVGRAQQETQYF. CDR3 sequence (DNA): TGTGCCAGCAGCTTAGTGGGCAGGGCCCAGCAAGAGACCCAGTACTTC.

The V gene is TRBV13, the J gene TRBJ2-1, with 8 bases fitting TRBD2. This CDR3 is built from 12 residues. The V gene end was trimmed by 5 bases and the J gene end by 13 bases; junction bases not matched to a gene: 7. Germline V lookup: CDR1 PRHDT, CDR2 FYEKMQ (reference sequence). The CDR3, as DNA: TGTGCCAGCAGCCTCCGGGAGGGGAAACAGTTCTTC. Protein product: CASSLREGKQFF.

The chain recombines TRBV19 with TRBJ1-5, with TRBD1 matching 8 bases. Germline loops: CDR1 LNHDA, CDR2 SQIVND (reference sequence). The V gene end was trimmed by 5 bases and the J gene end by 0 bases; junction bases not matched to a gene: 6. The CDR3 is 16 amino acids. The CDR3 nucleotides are TGTGCCAGTAGTCCTACAGGGGGTTATAGCAATCAGCCCCAGCATTTT. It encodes CASSPTGGYSNQPQHF.

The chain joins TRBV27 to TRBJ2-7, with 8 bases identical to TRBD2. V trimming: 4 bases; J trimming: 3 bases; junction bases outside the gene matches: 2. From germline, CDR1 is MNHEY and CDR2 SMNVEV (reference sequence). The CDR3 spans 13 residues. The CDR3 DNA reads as TGTGCCAGCAGTTCAAGCGGGAGCTACGAGCAGTACTTC. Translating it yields CASSSSGSYEQYF.

The DNA for the CDR3 is TGTGCCAGCAGCCGGGACGGACGGAACTATGGCTACACCTTC. This encodes CASSRDGRNYGYTF. This chain links TRBV5-4 with TRBJ1-2, with D maybe TRBD1 (5 bases). V was pared by 4 bases and J by 2 bases, with 12 bases between. CDR1 SGHNT and CDR2 YYREEE come from the germline V gene (reference sequence). The CDR3 extends over 14 amino acids. The full variable domain, in which reference TRBV5-4 and TRBJ1-2 provide the parts outside the CDR3, is ETGVTQSPTHLIKTRGQQVTLRCSSQSGHNTVSWYQQALGQGPQFIFQYYREEENGRGNFPPRFSGLQFPNYSSELNVNALELDDSALYLCASSRDGRNYGYTFGSGTRLTVV.

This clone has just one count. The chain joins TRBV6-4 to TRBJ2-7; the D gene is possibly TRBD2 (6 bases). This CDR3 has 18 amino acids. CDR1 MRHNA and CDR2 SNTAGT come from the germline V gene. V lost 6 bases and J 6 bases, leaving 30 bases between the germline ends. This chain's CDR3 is CASSIQRDFPFCLSEQYF. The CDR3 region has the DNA TGTGCCAGCAGCATACAAAGGGACTTCCCCTTCTGTCTCTCCGAGCAGTACTTC.

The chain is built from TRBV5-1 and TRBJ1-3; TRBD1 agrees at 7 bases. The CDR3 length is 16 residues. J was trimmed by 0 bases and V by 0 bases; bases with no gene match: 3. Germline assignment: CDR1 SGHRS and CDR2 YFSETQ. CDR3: CASSLVYRGSGNTIYF. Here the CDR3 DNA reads TGCGCCAGCAGCTTGGTTTACAGGGGCTCTGGAAACACCATATATTTT.

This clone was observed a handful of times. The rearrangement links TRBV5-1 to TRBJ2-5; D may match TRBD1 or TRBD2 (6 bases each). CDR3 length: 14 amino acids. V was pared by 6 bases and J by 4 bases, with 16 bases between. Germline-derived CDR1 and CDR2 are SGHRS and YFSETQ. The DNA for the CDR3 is TGCGCCAGCAACCTGAGGGGGGCCGGAGAGACCCAGTACTTC. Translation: CASNLRGAGETQYF. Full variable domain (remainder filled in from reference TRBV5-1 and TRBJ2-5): KAGVTQTPRYLIKTRGQQVTLSCSPISGHRSVSWYQQTPGQGLQFLFEYFSETQRNKGNFPGRFSGRQFSNSRSEMNVSTLELGDSALYLCASNLRGAGETQYFGPGTRLLVL.

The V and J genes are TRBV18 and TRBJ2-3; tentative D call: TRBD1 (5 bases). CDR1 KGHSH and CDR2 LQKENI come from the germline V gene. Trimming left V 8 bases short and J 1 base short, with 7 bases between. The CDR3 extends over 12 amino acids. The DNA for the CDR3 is TGTGCCAGCAAAGGGGGCACAGATACGCAGTATTTT. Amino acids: CASKGGTDTQYF.

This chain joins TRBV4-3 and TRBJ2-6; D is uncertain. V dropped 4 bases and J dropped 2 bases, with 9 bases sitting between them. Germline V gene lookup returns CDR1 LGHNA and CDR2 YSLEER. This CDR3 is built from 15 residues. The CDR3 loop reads CASSPALPGANVLTF. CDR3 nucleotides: TGCGCCAGCAGCCCGGCATTGCCTGGGGCCAACGTCCTGACTTTC.

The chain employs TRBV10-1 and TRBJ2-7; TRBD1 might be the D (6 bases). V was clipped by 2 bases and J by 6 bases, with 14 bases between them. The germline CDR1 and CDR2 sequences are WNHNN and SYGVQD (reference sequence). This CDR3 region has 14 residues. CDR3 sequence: CASSERAGAAEQYF. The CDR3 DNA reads TGCGCCAGCAGTGAGCGGGCAGGGGCAGCCGAGCAGTACTTC.

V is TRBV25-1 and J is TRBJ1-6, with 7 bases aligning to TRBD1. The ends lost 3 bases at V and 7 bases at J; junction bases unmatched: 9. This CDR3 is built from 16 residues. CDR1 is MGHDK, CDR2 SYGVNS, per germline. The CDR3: CASSDSTGPGNSPLHF. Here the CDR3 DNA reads TGTGCCAGCAGTGATTCGACAGGGCCAGGCAATTCACCCCTCCACTTT. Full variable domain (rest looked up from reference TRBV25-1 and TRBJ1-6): EADIYQTPRYLVIGTGKKITLECSQTMGHDKMYWYQQDPGMELHLIHYSYGVNSTEKGDLSSESTVSRIRTEHFPLTLESARPSHTSQYLCASSDSTGPGNSPLHFGNGTRLTVT.

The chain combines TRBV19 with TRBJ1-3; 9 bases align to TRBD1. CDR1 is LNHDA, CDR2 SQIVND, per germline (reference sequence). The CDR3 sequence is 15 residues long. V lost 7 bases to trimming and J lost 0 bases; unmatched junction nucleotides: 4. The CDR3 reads CASTPGQGSGNTIYF. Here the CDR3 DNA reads TGTGCCAGTACTCCGGGACAGGGCTCTGGAAACACCATATATTTT. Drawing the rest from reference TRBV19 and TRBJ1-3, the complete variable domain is DGGITQSPKYLFRKEGQNVTLSCEQNLNHDAMYWYRQDPGQGLRLIYYSQIVNDFQKGDIAEGYSVSREKKESFPLTVTSAQKNPTAFYLCASTPGQGSGNTIYFGEGSWLTVV.

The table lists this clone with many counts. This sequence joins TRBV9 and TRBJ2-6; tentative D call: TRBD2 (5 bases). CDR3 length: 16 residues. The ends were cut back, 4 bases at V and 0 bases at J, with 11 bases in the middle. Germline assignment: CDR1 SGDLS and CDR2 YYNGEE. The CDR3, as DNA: TGTGCCAGCAGCCTGGGAGAGAGCTCTGGGGCCAACGTCCTGACTTTC. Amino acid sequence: CASSLGESSGANVLTF.